The clone carrying this T cell receptor (beta chain) was counted many times. TCRdb re-derived calls from the PCR reads in MiXCR, one entry per CDR3 protein. The table has almost 20,000 distinct CDR3 sequences, approximately 40% seen once. The ends were cut back, 2 bases at V and 5 bases at J, with 11 bases in the middle. CDR1 SGHNT and CDR2 YYREEE come from the germline V gene (reference sequence). This CDR3 spans 14 amino acids. The entry originates in a study of tumor-infiltrating lymphocytes in oesophageal squamous cell carcinoma. The TCR originated in a male donor with esophageal squamous cell carcinoma. The V call is TRBV5-4, the J call TRBJ2-1, with D possibly TRBD2 on 5 matching bases. The source material was esophageal tumor tissue. The CDR3 DNA is TGTGCCAGCAGCTTTCCAGCGGAGAACAATGAGCAGTTCTTC. Protein product: CASSFPAENNEQFF.